The clone carrying this T cell receptor (beta chain) was seen ten or more times. Its matching antigen is unknown. Germline assignment: CDR1 SGHTA and CDR2 FQGNSA. CDR3 length: 16 amino acids. Trimming removed 7 bases from V and 4 bases from J, with 20 bases in between. TCRdb used MiXCR to reprocess the PCR reads, holding one entry per CDR3 protein. Of about 630,000 distinct CDR3 sequences in the sample, about 25% were seen once. The data stem from a study of molecular identifiers for immune sequencing clone quantification. The study's findings and limits: More than 97% of effector molecules, versus under 1% of naive-cell molecules, belonged to clones above 20 RNA copies.

The receptor comes from a human donor in good health. Some libraries in this study had Jurkat cell RNA spiked in. The sample was naive CD8+ T cells from blood, with Jurkat cell RNA spiked in. Specified subset: FACS-sorted CD8+CD4-CCR7+CD45RA+ naive T cells. The chain combines TRBV7-2 with TRBJ1-3, with D unclear. The CDR3 sequence: CASTNYRTERGNTIYF. The DNA of the CDR3 is TGTGCCAGCACCAATTATCGGACGGAACGGGGAAACACCATATATTTT.